The 22 T cell receptor beta chains listed next were all sequenced from one sample in a study of neurological immune-mediated disorders. TCRdb reprocessed the 5' RACE reads with MiXCR, giving one entry per CDR3 protein. The sample carries more than 50,000 distinct CDR3 sequences, about 3.2% recorded once. What was sequenced was PBMCs. These receptors all come from an older woman with multiple sclerosis.

This clonotype was seen many times. The V call is TRBV29-1, the J call TRBJ1-2; D is uncertain. With 0 bases removed from V and 4 bases from J, the gap between germline ends came to 12 bases. The CDR3 covers 14 residues. Per germline, CDR1 SQVTM and CDR2 ANQGSEA. Here the CDR3 DNA reads TGCAGCGTTGAAGAAACACGGGGAAGCTATGGCTACACCTTC. The encoded protein is CSVEETRGSYGYTF.

The chain recombines TRBV7-3 with TRBJ2-1; the D is unclear. The CDR3 consists of 13 residues. Germline V gene lookup returns CDR1 SGHTA and CDR2 FQGTGA. Trimming left V 2 bases short and J 5 bases short, with 7 bases between. The CDR3 DNA reads as TGTGCCAGCAGCTTAGTGGCTAACAATGAGCAGTTCTTC. It codes for CASSLVANNEQFF. The full variable domain, in which reference TRBV7-3 and TRBJ2-1 provide the parts outside the CDR3, is GAGVSQTPSNKVTEKGKYVELRCDPISGHTALYWYRQSLGQGPEFLIYFQGTGAADDSGLPNDRFFAVRPEGSVSTLKIQRTERGDSAVYLCASSLVANNEQFFGPGTRLTVL.

There are many counts of this clonotype. The chain has TRBV20-1 and TRBJ2-7; TRBD2 might be the D (5 bases). Germline V gene data show CDR1 as DFQATT and CDR2 as SNEGSKA (reference sequence). The CDR3 runs to 13 residues. Deletions cut 3 bases from V and 0 bases from J, with 9 bases between. The CDR3 region has the DNA TGCAGTGCTAGTCTCGGGGACTCCTACGAGCAGTACTTC. It is translated as CSASLGDSYEQYF.

In its sample, this clonotype was seen many times. The V and J genes are TRBV6-2 or TRBV6-3 and TRBJ2-7; 7 nucleotides align to TRBD1. Looked up from germline, CDR1 is MNHEY and CDR2 is SVGEGT. The CDR3 sequence is 12 residues long. Trimming cost V 6 bases and J 1 base; bases outside gene matches: 0. The CDR3 region is CASRGQSYEQYF. Written as DNA, the CDR3 is TGTGCCAGCAGGGGACAGTCCTACGAGCAGTACTTC.

This clonotype occurred many times. The chain has TRBV9 and TRBJ2-7; a weak D match, TRBD2 (5 bases). Germline V gives CDR1 SGDLS, CDR2 YYNGEE. The CDR3 contains 13 residues. With 0 bases removed from V and 7 bases from J, the gap between germline ends came to 11 bases. Here the CDR3 reads CASSVGRTGEQYF. The CDR3 DNA is TGTGCCAGCAGCGTAGGACGAACGGGGGAGCAGTACTTC.

This clonotype was seen ten or more times. The CDR3 loop reads CASSRPDLGEQYF. The CDR3 DNA reads TGTGCCAGCAGCCGACCGGACCTTGGGGAGCAGTACTTC. V gene TRBV7-2 combines with J gene TRBJ2-7; D remains ambiguous. The germline V and J ends were trimmed by 5 bases and 7 bases, with 15 bases remaining between them. The CDR3 sequence is 13 residues long. CDR1 and CDR2 (germline): SGHTA, FQGNSA.

This clonotype was detected only a few times. A much larger clone is a single base away; this may be a read error. V usage is TRBV5-1 and J usage is TRBJ2-1; D is undetermined. Germline V gives CDR1 SGHRS, CDR2 YFSETQ. The CDR3 spans 11 residues. The CDR3 is CDSSANNEQFF. Written as DNA, the CDR3 is TGCGACAGCAGCGCGAACAATGAGCAGTTCTTC.

This clonotype was counted at least ten times. The chain recombines TRBV6-2 or TRBV6-3 with TRBJ2-7; unclear D gene. Germline V gene data show CDR1 as MNHEY and CDR2 as SVGEGT. The CDR3 is made up of 12 amino acids. V was clipped by 6 bases and J by 6 bases, with 12 bases between them. The CDR3 nucleotides read TGTGCCAGCAGCCCCCGAGAACGCGAGCAGTACTTC. This encodes CASSPREREQYF.

This clonotype was seen at least ten times. V usage is TRBV20-1 and J usage is TRBJ1-2; D unresolved. The CDR3 runs 11 residues. V shed 8 bases and J shed 7 bases, with 14 bases lying between them. Germline CDR1 is DFQATT and CDR2 is SNEGSKA (reference sequence). CDR3 DNA: TGCAGTCCTTCAGGCCCGCTTGGCTACACCTTC. Protein product: CSPSGPLGYTF.

The sample holds many counts of this clonotype. This chain uses TRBV5-6 with TRBJ2-5, with D possibly being TRBD2 (6 bases). The CDR3 has 13 amino acids. CDR1 is SGHDT, CDR2 YYEEEE, per germline. V lost 5 bases and J lost 4, with 12 bases in between. CDR3 protein: CASSRPGGETQYF. The CDR3, as DNA: TGTGCCAGCAGTCGGCCCGGGGGAGAGACCCAGTACTTC.

The chain employs TRBV28 and TRBJ2-2; D may match TRBD1 or TRBD2 (5 bases each). V lost 2 bases, J lost 4 bases, and 11 bases lay in between. The germline V gene has CDR1 MDHEN and CDR2 SYDVKM. The CDR3 is made up of 15 amino acids. The CDR3 sequence is CASSLIVGATGELFF. CDR3 sequence (DNA): TGTGCCAGCAGTTTAATTGTCGGGGCCACCGGGGAGCTGTTTTTT.

This clonotype was counted many times. V usage is TRBV5-1 and J usage is TRBJ2-2; the D gene is possibly TRBD2 (7 bases). The CDR3 sequence is 17 residues long. Trimming took off 0 bases at V and 7 bases at J, with 19 bases between the two ends. Germline CDR1 SGHRS, CDR2 YFSETQ. The CDR3 coding sequence is TGCGCCAGCAGCTTGGGTGTGGCGGCGGGGGCTGACGGGGAGCTGTTTTTT. Protein product: CASSLGVAAGADGELFF.

This clonotype was seen repeatedly, ten times or more. The chain uses TRBV5-6 and TRBJ2-7; D ambiguous. The germline CDR1 and CDR2 sequences are SGHDT and YYEEEE. With 0 bases removed from V and 0 bases from J, the gap between germline ends came to 16 bases. The CDR3 has 17 amino acids. In DNA form, the CDR3 reads TGTGCCAGCAGCTTGGAACAGACCCTCGGGTCCTCCTACGAGCAGTACTTC. It translates to CASSLEQTLGSSYEQYF.

This clonotype showed up many times. The J gene is TRBJ1-1, the V gene TRBV12-3 or TRBV12-4, with D perhaps matching TRBD1 (5 bases). The CDR3 is 15 amino acids. V shed 5 bases and J shed 7 bases, with 20 bases lying between them. The DNA of the CDR3 is TGTGCCAGCAGTAGCTACTCTGGGGGAGGAAGTGAAGCTTTCTTT. Translating gives CASSSYSGGGSEAFF.

Many counts were recorded for this clonotype. The chain combines TRBV20-1 with TRBJ2-3, with D perhaps TRBD1 or TRBD2 (5 bases each). The CDR3 consists of 12 residues. Germline CDR1 is DFQATT and CDR2 is SNEGSKA (reference sequence). The CDR3 reads CRSGPSTDTQYF. In nucleotides, the CDR3 is TGCAGGTCGGGACCCAGCACAGATACGCAGTATTTT.

This clonotype has a count of ten or more. The chain joins TRBV20-1 to TRBJ2-2; D not certain. Germline CDR1 is DFQATT and CDR2 is SNEGSKA (reference sequence). V was shortened by 3 bases and J by 0 bases, with 8 bases between the two germline ends. The CDR3 spans 14 residues. CDR3 bases: TGCAGTGCTAGTACCCGGCCGAACACCGGGGAGCTGTTTTTT. It encodes CSASTRPNTGELFF.

This clonotype was recorded many times. This may arise from a read error, as a much more abundant clone is one base away. The chain uses TRBV11-1 and TRBJ2-7; no clear D gene. The germline CDR1 and CDR2 sequences are SGHAT and FQDESV (reference sequence). Trimming pared 5 bases from V and 0 bases from J, leaving 14 bases between. CDR3 length: 15 residues. CDR3: CASSHDGKSSYEQYF. CDR3 nucleotide sequence: TGTGCCAGCAGCCACGACGGAAAGAGCTCCTACGAGCAGTACTTC.

This clonotype was seen a handful of times. The chain has TRBV6-2 or TRBV6-3 and TRBJ2-3; 8 positions agree with TRBD2. This CDR3 region has 17 residues. V trimming: 3 bases; J trimming: 5 bases; junction bases outside the gene matches: 13. The germline gives CDR1 MNHEY, CDR2 SVGEGT. CDR3 coding DNA: TGTGCCAGCAGTTATTCCGGCGTCGGGAGGGCCGGAGATACGCAGTATTTT. Amino acids: CASSYSGVGRAGDTQYF.

This clonotype was seen ten or more times. V gene TRBV20-1 combines with J gene TRBJ2-1; D unresolved. Germline CDR1 and CDR2: DFQATT and SNEGSKA (reference sequence). The CDR3 has 14 residues. V was shortened by 0 bases and J by 9 bases, with 15 bases between the two germline ends. Here the CDR3 reads CSARDARVGSEQFF. The CDR3 bases are TGCAGTGCTAGAGATGCGCGCGTGGGTAGTGAGCAGTTCTTC.

This clonotype was seen many times. The CDR3: CASSGPGLVIYEQYF. CDR3 sequence (DNA): TGTGCCAGCAGCGGACCGGGACTAGTGATCTACGAGCAGTACTTC. The chain carries TRBV28 and TRBJ2-7; 8 bases are a match to TRBD2. J lost 3 bases, V lost 6 bases, and 10 bases had no gene match. The CDR3 loop spans 15 amino acids. CDR1 and CDR2 (germline): MDHEN, SYDVKM.

This clonotype was seen ten or more times. V and J are TRBV5-1 and TRBJ2-7; the match to TRBD1 covers 10 bases. The CDR3 is 15 residues long. V gave up 3 bases and J gave up 2 bases; unmatched junction bases: 5. Germline V gene sequence: CDR1 SGHRS, CDR2 YFSETQ. The CDR3 DNA follows: TGCGCCAGCAGCTACCGGACAGGGGGGACCTACGAGCAGTACTTC. Amino acids: CASSYRTGGTYEQYF.

This clonotype was recorded many times. The chain combines TRBV12-3 or TRBV12-4 with TRBJ1-1; no clear D gene. This CDR3 has 15 residues. V lost 7 bases, J lost 2 bases, and 17 bases lay in between. The DNA for the CDR3 is TGTGCCAGCACTAATTCCGGGCCGCCCAACACTGAAGCTTTCTTT. It specifies CASTNSGPPNTEAFF.